This T cell receptor beta chain derives from a study of cytomegalovirus exposure and HLA in healthy donors. General study findings and limits: There were reportedly fewer N-insertions in an Asian-associated ancestry cluster than the approximately 670-donor mean, in a later analysis. The authors considered a cluster of highly shared sequence variants likely to be a sequencing artifact.

V dropped 0 bases and J dropped 3; count of bases not matched to a gene: 1. The CDR3 contains 16 residues. Germline V lookup: CDR1 SGHDT, CDR2 YYEEEE. The primer mix had 60 Vbeta and 13 Jbeta primers. The assay was immunoSEQ multiplex PCR, and TCRdb's table has in-frame clones only and misses some. This table has 200,000 or so clones, 80% to 85% appearing once. A remark on this clone: The antigen is unknown.

The clonotype was recovered from a man between 40 and 49 years old in good health and CMV-seropositive. What was sequenced was PBMCs. This chain joins TRBV5-6 and TRBJ2-2; the match to TRBD1 covers 11 bases. The CDR3 DNA follows: TGTGCCAGCAGCTTGGTGGGACAGGGGGACACCGGGGAGCTGTTTTTT. Its translation: CASSLVGQGDTGELFF.